A selection of T cell receptor beta chains follows, all from one sample in a study of human T cells and chemical hapten exposure. A single record per CDR3 protein comes from TCRdb applying MiXCR to the RACE reads. The sample yields just over 95,000 distinct CDR3 sequences, around 25% seen once. Sequencing was performed on whole blood, taken in connection with sensitization to the hapten diphenylcyclopropenone (DPC). The receptors were sampled from a man aged 35 to 55 with alopecia areata. Some clones in this sample may be carry-over from other donors' samples. CDR3s include the opening cysteine and the closing phenylalanine or tryptophan.

CDR3 length: 13
V gene: TRBV27
J gene: TRBJ2-7
CDR3 protein: CASSLLGGVEQYF

CDR3 length: 15
V gene: TRBV12-3/TRBV12-4
J gene: TRBJ1-1
CDR3 protein: CASSPRQGVNTEAFF

CDR3 length: 16
V gene: TRBV20-1
J gene: TRBJ2-1
CDR3 protein: CSAVDRLAGVLVEQFF

CDR3 length: 15
V gene: TRBV28
J gene: TRBJ1-5
CDR3 protein: CASHPGQGRIEPQHF

CDR3 length: 15
V gene: TRBV7-3
J gene: TRBJ2-1
CDR3 protein: CASSLTPGSYNEQFF

CDR3 length: 12
V gene: TRBV24-1
J gene: TRBJ2-3
CDR3 protein: CATASPPDTQYF

CDR3 length: 15
V gene: TRBV28
J gene: TRBJ2-5
CDR3 protein: CASSSPGTIRETQYF

CDR3 length: 16
V gene: TRBV5-1
J gene: TRBJ2-1
CDR3 protein: CASSLEPGRRPGEQFF

CDR3 length: 16
V gene: TRBV7-9
J gene: TRBJ1-6
CDR3 protein: CASSSGTGIYNSPLHF

CDR3 length: 17
V gene: TRBV15
J gene: TRBJ2-3
CDR3 protein: CATSRDLPSGNTDTQYF

CDR3 length: 16
V gene: TRBV18
J gene: TRBJ2-7
CDR3 protein: CASSPPGGQGSDEQYF

CDR3 length: 13
V gene: TRBV14
J gene: TRBJ2-1
CDR3 protein: CASSQDLRGEQFF

CDR3 length: 15
V gene: TRBV7-2
J gene: TRBJ2-5
CDR3 protein: CASSLNGANQETQYF

CDR3 length: 13
V gene: TRBV20-1
J gene: TRBJ1-3
CDR3 protein: CSATRGGGNTIYF

CDR3 length: 13
V gene: TRBV7-2
J gene: TRBJ1-1
CDR3 protein: CASSSDRNTEAFF

CDR3 length: 17
V gene: TRBV28
J gene: TRBJ2-4
CDR3 protein: CASSPTSFSGLKNIQYF

CDR3 length: 16
V gene: TRBV7-2
J gene: TRBJ2-3
CDR3 protein: CASTLSSGRAGDTQYF

CDR3 length: 14
V gene: TRBV4-2
J gene: TRBJ2-3
CDR3 protein: CASSQDDKADTQYF

CDR3 length: 16
V gene: TRBV3-1
J gene: TRBJ2-7
CDR3 protein: CASSQDRTARPYEQYF

CDR3 length: 15
V gene: TRBV14
J gene: TRBJ2-1
CDR3 protein: CASSQDRARNNEQFF

CDR3 length: 13
V gene: TRBV6-6
J gene: TRBJ1-1
CDR3 protein: CASSYSQTTEAFF

CDR3 length: 14
V gene: TRBV27
J gene: TRBJ2-7
CDR3 protein: CASRRQGAGYEQYF

CDR3 length: 17
V gene: TRBV2
J gene: TRBJ2-1
CDR3 protein: CASSLLGAGGSGNEQFF

CDR3 length: 13
V gene: TRBV10-3
J gene: TRBJ1-1
CDR3 protein: CAISESENREAFF

CDR3 length: 12
V gene: TRBV20-1
J gene: TRBJ1-6
CDR3 protein: CSARAYNSPLHF

CDR3 length: 16
V gene: TRBV19
J gene: TRBJ2-3
CDR3 protein: CASSISSGRWTDTQYF

CDR3 length: 15
V gene: TRBV19
J gene: TRBJ2-1
CDR3 protein: CASSTDGSSYNEQFF

CDR3 length: 19
V gene: TRBV3-1
J gene: TRBJ1-1
CDR3 protein: CASSPLPGQGTHPNTEAFF

CDR3 length: 15
V gene: TRBV20-1
J gene: TRBJ2-7
CDR3 protein: CSARSPGQGSYEQYF

CDR3 length: 14
V gene: TRBV6-5
J gene: TRBJ2-1
CDR3 protein: CASSRGSSYNEQFF

CDR3 length: 13
V gene: TRBV12-3/TRBV12-4
J gene: TRBJ2-7
CDR3 protein: CASSPRETYEQYF

CDR3 length: 14
V gene: TRBV28
J gene: TRBJ1-2
CDR3 protein: CASSLERGGDGYTF

CDR3 length: 14
V gene: TRBV20-1
J gene: TRBJ2-7
CDR3 protein: CSANRLAGIGEQYF

CDR3 length: 13
V gene: TRBV6-5
J gene: TRBJ2-1
CDR3 protein: CASEGGTNNEQFF

CDR3 length: 17
V gene: TRBV2
J gene: TRBJ2-3
CDR3 protein: CASSELGSTGSTDTQYF

CDR3 length: 15
V gene: TRBV6-2/TRBV6-3
J gene: TRBJ2-5
CDR3 protein: CASSYDRDIASGMYF

CDR3 length: 16
V gene: TRBV7-2
J gene: TRBJ2-3
CDR3 protein: CASSLPTGGRTDTQYF

CDR3 length: 13
V gene: TRBV10-3
J gene: TRBJ2-5
CDR3 protein: CAIRMTGGETQYF

CDR3 length: 10
V gene: TRBV7-9
J gene: TRBJ1-1
CDR3 protein: CASSPLTAFF

CDR3 length: 14
V gene: TRBV6-2/TRBV6-3
J gene: TRBJ1-2
CDR3 protein: CASTHLTGTGGYTF

CDR3 length: 12
V gene: TRBV27
J gene: TRBJ1-6
CDR3 protein: CASSFHNSPLHF

CDR3 length: 13
V gene: TRBV20-1
J gene: TRBJ2-3
CDR3 protein: CSARWIGLMTQYF

CDR3 length: 15
V gene: TRBV27
J gene: TRBJ1-1
CDR3 protein: CASSPLSDRTTEAFF

CDR3 length: 13
V gene: TRBV20-1
J gene: TRBJ2-7
CDR3 protein: CSARDREGREQYF

CDR3 length: 15
V gene: TRBV7-9
J gene: TRBJ2-5
CDR3 protein: CASSLVPGSQETQYF

CDR3 length: 14
V gene: TRBV6-5
J gene: TRBJ2-3
CDR3 protein: CASSRRQDIDTQYF

CDR3 length: 17
V gene: TRBV28
J gene: TRBJ2-2
CDR3 protein: CASSFGFRGKNTGELFF

CDR3 length: 15
V gene: TRBV18
J gene: TRBJ1-5
CDR3 protein: CASSVGTASPGPQHF

CDR3 length: 14
V gene: TRBV6-6
J gene: TRBJ2-3
CDR3 protein: CASRTTPPGDTQYF

CDR3 length: 14
V gene: TRBV7-3
J gene: TRBJ2-2
CDR3 protein: CASSSYNNTGELFF

CDR3 length: 15
V gene: TRBV7-6
J gene: TRBJ2-1
CDR3 protein: CASSLEWGAGNEQFF

CDR3 length: 14
V gene: TRBV12-3/TRBV12-4
J gene: TRBJ2-1
CDR3 protein: CASSFSSGDNEQFF

CDR3 length: 11
V gene: TRBV28
J gene: TRBJ1-1
CDR3 protein: CASKIGREAFF

CDR3 length: 16
V gene: TRBV6-5
J gene: TRBJ1-5
CDR3 protein: CASSLDSRYSNQPQHF

CDR3 length: 14
V gene: TRBV6-1
J gene: TRBJ1-2
CDR3 protein: CASIQPGSHYGYTF

CDR3 length: 13
V gene: TRBV5-4
J gene: TRBJ1-2
CDR3 protein: CASSFYAKYGYTF

CDR3 length: 14
V gene: TRBV6-1
J gene: TRBJ2-7
CDR3 protein: CASSAAANVYEQYF

CDR3 length: 13
V gene: TRBV5-1
J gene: TRBJ1-1
CDR3 protein: CASSLSKYTEAFF